Detailed here is one T cell receptor (beta chain). The data stem from a study of control samples from healthy donors and cancer patients. The ends lost 4 bases at V and 0 bases at J; junction bases unmatched: 8. The CDR3 extends over 17 amino acids. Germline V lookup: CDR1 KGHSH, CDR2 LQKENI. TCRdb's table, derived via immunoSEQ multiplex PCR, lists solely in-frame clones and lacks some. In the table there are around 200,000 clones, approximately 95% of which are singletons. Input material: blood. The sequence was collected from a man younger than 35 in good health. This sequence joins TRBV18 and TRBJ2-4; 8 bases match TRBD1. CDR3: CASSRLDRGLAKNIQYF. The CDR3 nucleotides read TGTGCCAGCTCACGCCTAGACAGGGGACTAGCCAAAAACATTCAGTACTTC.